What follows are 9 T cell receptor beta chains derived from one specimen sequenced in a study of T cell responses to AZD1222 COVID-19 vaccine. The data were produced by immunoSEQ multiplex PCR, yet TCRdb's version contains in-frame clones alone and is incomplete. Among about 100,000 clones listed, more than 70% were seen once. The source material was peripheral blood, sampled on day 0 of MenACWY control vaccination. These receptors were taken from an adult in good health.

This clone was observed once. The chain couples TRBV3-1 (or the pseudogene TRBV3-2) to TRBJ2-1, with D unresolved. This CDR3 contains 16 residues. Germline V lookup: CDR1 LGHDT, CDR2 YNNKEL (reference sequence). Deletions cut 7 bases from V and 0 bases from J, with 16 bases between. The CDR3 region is CASIPNNPSSYNEQFF. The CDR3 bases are TGTGCCAGCATCCCAAATAACCCAAGCTCCTACAATGAGCAGTTCTTC.

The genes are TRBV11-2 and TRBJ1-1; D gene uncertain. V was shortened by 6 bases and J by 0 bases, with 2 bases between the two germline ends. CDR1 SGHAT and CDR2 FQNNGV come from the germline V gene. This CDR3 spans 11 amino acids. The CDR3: CASRVNTEAFF. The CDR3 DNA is TGTGCCAGCAGGGTGAACACTGAAGCTTTCTTT. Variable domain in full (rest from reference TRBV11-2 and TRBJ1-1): EAGVAQSPRYKIIEKRQSVAFWCNPISGHATLYWYQQILGQGPKLLIQFQNNGVVDDSQLPKDRFSAERLKGVDSTLKIQPAKLEDSAVYLCASRVNTEAFFGQGTRLTVV.

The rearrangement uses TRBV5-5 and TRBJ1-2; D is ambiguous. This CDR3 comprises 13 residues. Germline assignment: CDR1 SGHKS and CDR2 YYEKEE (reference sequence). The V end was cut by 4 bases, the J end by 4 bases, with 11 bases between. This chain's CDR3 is CASSLAALYGYTF. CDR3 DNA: TGTGCCAGCAGCCTAGCAGCGCTCTATGGCTACACCTTC.

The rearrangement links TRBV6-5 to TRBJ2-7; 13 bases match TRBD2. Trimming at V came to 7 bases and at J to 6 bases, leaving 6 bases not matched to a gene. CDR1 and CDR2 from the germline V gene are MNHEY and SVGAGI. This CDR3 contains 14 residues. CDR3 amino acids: CASTGLAGAGEQYF. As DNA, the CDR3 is TGTGCCAGCACCGGACTAGCGGGAGCTGGCGAGCAGTACTTC.

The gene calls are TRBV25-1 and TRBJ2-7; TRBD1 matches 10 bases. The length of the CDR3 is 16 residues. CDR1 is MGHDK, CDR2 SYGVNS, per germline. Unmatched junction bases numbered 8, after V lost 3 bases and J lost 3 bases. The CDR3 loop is CASSDPGQGISYEQYF. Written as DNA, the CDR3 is TGTGCCAGCAGTGATCCGGGACAGGGGATAAGCTACGAGCAGTACTTC.

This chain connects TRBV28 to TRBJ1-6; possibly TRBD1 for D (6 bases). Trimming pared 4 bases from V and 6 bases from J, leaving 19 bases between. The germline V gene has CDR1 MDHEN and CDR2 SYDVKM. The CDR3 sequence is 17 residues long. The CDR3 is CASSYGLQGWGNSPLHF. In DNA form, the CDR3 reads TGTGCCAGCAGTTACGGATTACAGGGTTGGGGTAATTCACCCCTCCACTTT.

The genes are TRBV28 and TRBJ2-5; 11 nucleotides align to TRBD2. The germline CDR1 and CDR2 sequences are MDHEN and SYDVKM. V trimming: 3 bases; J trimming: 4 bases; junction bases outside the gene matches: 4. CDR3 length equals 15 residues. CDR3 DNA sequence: TGTGCCAGCAGTTTTAGCGGGGGGGCCCGAGAGACCCAGTACTTC. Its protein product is CASSFSGGARETQYF.

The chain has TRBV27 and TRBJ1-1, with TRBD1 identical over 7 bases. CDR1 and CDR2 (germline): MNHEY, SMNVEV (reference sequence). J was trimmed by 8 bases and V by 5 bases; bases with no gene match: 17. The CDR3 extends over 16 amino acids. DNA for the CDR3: TGTGCCAGCAGTCCTCAAGCCCCGGACAGGTTGGTGGAAGCTTTCTTT. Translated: CASSPQAPDRLVEAFF.

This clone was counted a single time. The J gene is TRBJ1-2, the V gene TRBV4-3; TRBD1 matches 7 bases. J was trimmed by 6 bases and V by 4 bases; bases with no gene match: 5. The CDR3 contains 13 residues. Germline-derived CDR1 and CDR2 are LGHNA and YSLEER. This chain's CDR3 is CASSLGTDHGYTF. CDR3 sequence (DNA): TGCGCCAGCAGCCTCGGGACAGATCATGGCTACACCTTC.